This entry lists 8 T cell receptor beta chains sequenced from one sample in a study of early T cells in non-severe SARS-CoV-2 infection. TCRdb processed the 5' RACE reads anew with MiXCR; each CDR3 protein has one entry. The data show over 60,000 distinct CDR3 sequences, around an eighth seen once. The sample in question was whole blood, obtained at baseline. The receptors originated from an adult who was a healthcare worker with PCR-confirmed SARS-CoV-2 infection or an uninfected control (not recorded which).

The sample holds many counts of this clonotype. The chain carries TRBV5-1 and TRBJ1-1; D is undetermined. This CDR3 is built from 13 residues. In germline, CDR1 is SGHRS, CDR2 YFSETQ. V was shortened by 3 bases and J by 4 bases, with 10 bases between the two germline ends. CDR3 residues: CASSSGSTTEAFF. The CDR3 coding sequence is TGCGCCAGCAGCTCGGGGTCCACCACTGAAGCTTTCTTT.

Ten or more counts support this clonotype. The chain has TRBV13 and TRBJ2-1, with D possibly TRBD2 on 5 matching bases. CDR1 is PRHDT, CDR2 FYEKMQ, per germline (reference sequence). CDR3 length: 13 residues. The V and J ends lost 4 bases and 10 bases respectively, with 14 bases between them. For the CDR3, the DNA is TGTGCCAGCAGCTCCACGAGGGTATCAGAGCAGTTCTTC. Translation gives CASSSTRVSEQFF.

The rearrangement joins TRBV3-1 to TRBJ1-5, with D possibly matching TRBD1 (5 bases). Germline V CDR1 and CDR2: LGHDT, YNNKEL (reference sequence). This CDR3 region has 14 residues. Trimming stripped 1 base from V and 7 bases from J, with 11 bases between. The CDR3 DNA reads as TGTGCCAGCAGCCAAGTTTGGGGCGGGCAGCCCCAGCATTTT. Amino acid sequence: CASSQVWGGQPQHF.

This clonotype has at least ten counts. V gene TRBV10-3 combines with J gene TRBJ2-3; D is unclear. Trimming cost V 9 bases and J 0 bases, with 10 bases left between them. Germline V gene lookup returns CDR1 ENHRY and CDR2 SYGVKD. The CDR3 length is 13 residues. CDR3 in amino acids: CAMRSPSTDTQYF. The DNA of the CDR3 is TGTGCCATGAGGTCCCCAAGCACAGATACGCAGTATTTT.

This clonotype was found many times. This chain uses TRBV29-1 with TRBJ1-2, with D uncertain. This CDR3 comprises 11 residues. V lost 8 bases and J 5 bases, leaving 12 bases between the germline ends. Germline V gives CDR1 SQVTM, CDR2 ANQGSEA. The CDR3 sequence is CSFLDGYGYTF. In nucleotides, the CDR3 is TGCAGCTTCTTAGACGGTTATGGCTACACCTTC.

This clonotype was seen many times. The chain has TRBV7-9 and TRBJ2-3, with 7 positions matching TRBD1. Germline V lookup: CDR1 SEHNR, CDR2 FQNEAQ (reference sequence). J lost 3 bases, V lost 3 bases, and 6 bases had no gene match. The CDR3 is 15 amino acids. CDR3: CASSFGTGVTDTQYF. The CDR3 DNA follows: TGTGCCAGCAGCTTCGGCACAGGGGTAACAGATACGCAGTATTTT. The entire variable domain, with the rest obtained from reference TRBV7-9 and TRBJ2-3, is as follows: DTGVSQNPRHKITKRGQNVTFRCDPISEHNRLYWYRQTLGQGPEFLTYFQNEAQLEKSRLLSDRFSAERPKGSFSTLEIQRTEQGDSAMYLCASSFGTGVTDTQYFGPGTRLTVL.

This clonotype has ten or more counts. The V and J genes are TRBV14 and TRBJ1-1; possibly TRBD1 for D (6 bases). Trimming left V 3 bases short and J 1 base short, with 6 bases between. The CDR3 runs to 13 residues. The germline V gene has CDR1 SGHDN and CDR2 FVKESK. The CDR3 bases are TGTGCCAGCAGCCAGGGACAGAACACTGAAGCTTTCTTT. Translation gives CASSQGQNTEAFF.

This clonotype was picked up a small number of times. The chain links TRBV7-3 to TRBJ2-2; D possibly corresponds to TRBD2 (5 bases). Germline V gene sequence: CDR1 SGHTA, CDR2 FQGTGA. The CDR3 length is 15 residues. Trimming cost V 5 bases and J 4 bases, with 14 bases left between them. CDR3 coding DNA: TGTGCCAGCAGCCCCCGATCCAGCGGCACCGGGGAGCTGTTTTTT. It is translated as CASSPRSSGTGELFF.